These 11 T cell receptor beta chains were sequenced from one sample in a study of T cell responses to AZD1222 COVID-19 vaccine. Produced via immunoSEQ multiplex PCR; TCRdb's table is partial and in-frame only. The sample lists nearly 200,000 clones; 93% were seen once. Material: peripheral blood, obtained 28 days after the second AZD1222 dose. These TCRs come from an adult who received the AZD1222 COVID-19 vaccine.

CDR3 sequence: CASSERASLTEAFF. The CDR3 nucleotides read TGTGCCAGCAGTGAGAGGGCTTCGTTAACTGAAGCTTTCTTT. This rearrangement joins TRBV2 to TRBJ1-1; D uncertain. Germline V gene sequence: CDR1 SNHLY, CDR2 FYNNEI. The CDR3 has 14 residues. V lost 3 bases and J lost 5, with 13 bases in between.

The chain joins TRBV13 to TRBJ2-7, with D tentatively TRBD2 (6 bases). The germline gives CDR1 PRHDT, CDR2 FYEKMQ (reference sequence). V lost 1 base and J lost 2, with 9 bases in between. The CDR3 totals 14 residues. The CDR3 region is CASSLEAGPYEQYF. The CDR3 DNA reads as TGTGCCAGCAGCTTAGAGGCGGGGCCCTACGAGCAGTACTTC.

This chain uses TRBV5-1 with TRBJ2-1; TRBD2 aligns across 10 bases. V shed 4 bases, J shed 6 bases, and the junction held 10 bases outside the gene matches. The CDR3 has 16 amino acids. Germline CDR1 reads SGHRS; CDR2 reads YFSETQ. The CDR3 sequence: CASSRPLAGAFNEQFF. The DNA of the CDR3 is TGCGCCAGCAGCCGGCCCCTAGCGGGGGCTTTCAATGAGCAGTTCTTC.

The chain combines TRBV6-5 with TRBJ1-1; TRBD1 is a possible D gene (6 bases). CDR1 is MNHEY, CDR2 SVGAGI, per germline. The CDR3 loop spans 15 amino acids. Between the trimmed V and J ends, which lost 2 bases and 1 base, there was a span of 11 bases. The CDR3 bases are TGTGCCAGCAGTTACGGAGGACAGCAGAACACTGAAGCTTTCTTT. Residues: CASSYGGQQNTEAFF.

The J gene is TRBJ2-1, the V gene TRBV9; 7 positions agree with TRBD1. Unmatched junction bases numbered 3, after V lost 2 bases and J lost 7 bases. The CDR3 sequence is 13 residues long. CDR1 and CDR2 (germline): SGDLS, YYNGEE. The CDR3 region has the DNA TGTGCCAGCAGCGTTATGACAGGGAATGAGCAGTTCTTC. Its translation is CASSVMTGNEQFF.

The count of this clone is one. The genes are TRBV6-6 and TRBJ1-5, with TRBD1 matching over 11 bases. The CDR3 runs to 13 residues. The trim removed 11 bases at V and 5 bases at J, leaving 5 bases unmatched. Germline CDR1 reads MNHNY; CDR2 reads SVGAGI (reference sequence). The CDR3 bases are TGTGCCGTCCGGGACAGGGGGGATCAGCCCCAGCATTTT. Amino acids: CAVRDRGDQPQHF.

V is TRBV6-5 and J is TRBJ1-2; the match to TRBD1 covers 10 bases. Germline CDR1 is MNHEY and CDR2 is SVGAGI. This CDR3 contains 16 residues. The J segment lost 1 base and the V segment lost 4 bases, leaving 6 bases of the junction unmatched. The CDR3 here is CASSLRGTGVNYGYTF. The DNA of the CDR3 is TGTGCCAGCAGTTTAAGGGGGACAGGGGTTAACTATGGCTACACCTTC.

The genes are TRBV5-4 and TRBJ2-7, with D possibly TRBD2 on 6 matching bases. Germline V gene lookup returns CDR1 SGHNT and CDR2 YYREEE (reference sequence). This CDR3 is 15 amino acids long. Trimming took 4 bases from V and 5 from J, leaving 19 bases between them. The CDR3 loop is CASSPPGGARNEQYF. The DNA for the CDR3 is TGTGCCAGCAGCCCGCCAGGCGGGGCGCGGAACGAGCAGTACTTC.

The CDR3 reads CASSPSTGGTGELFF. The CDR3 DNA is TGTGCCAGCTCACCCTCGACAGGGGGGACCGGGGAGCTGTTTTTT. This chain links TRBV18 with TRBJ2-2, with TRBD1 matching 9 bases. This CDR3 comprises 15 residues. Germline CDR1 and CDR2: KGHSH and LQKENI. The J segment lost 5 bases and the V segment lost 3 bases, leaving 4 bases of the junction unmatched. Variable domain in full (rest from reference TRBV18 and TRBJ2-2): NAGVMQNPRHLVRRRGQEARLRCSPMKGHSHVYWYRQLPEEGLKFMVYLQKENIIDESGMPKERFSAEFPKEGPSILRIQQVVRGDSAAYFCASSPSTGGTGELFFGEGSRLTVL.

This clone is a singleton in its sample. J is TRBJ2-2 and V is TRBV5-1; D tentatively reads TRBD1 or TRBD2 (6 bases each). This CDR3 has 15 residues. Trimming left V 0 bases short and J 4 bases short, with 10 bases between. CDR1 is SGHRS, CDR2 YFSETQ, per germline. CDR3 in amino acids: CASSLGGTSTGELFF. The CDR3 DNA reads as TGCGCCAGCAGCTTGGGCGGGACATCCACCGGGGAGCTGTTTTTT.

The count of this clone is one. The CDR3 sequence is CASWDRASSNEKLFF. In DNA form, the CDR3 reads TGTGCCAGCTGGGACAGGGCTTCGTCAAATGAAAAACTGTTTTTT. J is TRBJ1-4 and V is TRBV28, with 9 bases fitting TRBD1. CDR1 MDHEN and CDR2 SYDVKM come from the germline V gene. This CDR3 spans 15 amino acids. The V segment lost 8 bases and the J segment 5 bases; nucleotides outside the gene matches: 9. The whole variable domain, remainder taken from reference TRBV28 and TRBJ1-4, is DVKVTQSSRYLVKRTGEKVFLECVQDMDHENMFWYRQDPGLGLRLIYFSYDVKMKEKGDIPEGYSVSREKKERFSLILESASTNQTSMYLCASWDRASSNEKLFFGSGTQLSVL.